Listed here is a single T cell receptor beta chain. Its specificity is unknown. This sample is drawn from a study of cytomegalovirus exposure and HLA in healthy donors. Study summary: Earlier work reported 100 million to 130 million unique TCR beta sequences from about 180 million T cells. Study-wide points: The authors listed around 150 TCR beta chains as cytomegalovirus-associated. Associated with HLA alleles at 0.05 false discovery rate in a later analysis were approximately 17,000 TCR beta sequences. The authors assumed roughly uniform sequencing depth across donors for presence/absence analyses.

Per the germline V gene, CDR1 is SGDLS and CDR2 is YYNGEE. CDR3 length equals 14 residues. V was shortened by 4 bases and J by 5 bases, with 13 bases between the two germline ends. Primers for the PCR totalled 60 Vbeta and 13 Jbeta. The table came from immunoSEQ multiplex PCR; TCRdb's copy has only in-frame clones and leaves some out. The table lists about 190,000 clones, around nine tenths of them singletons. The chain links TRBV9 to TRBJ2-1, with D tentatively TRBD2 (6 bases). The source material was PBMCs. This TCR was sampled from a young woman in good health and CMV-seronegative. CDR3 nucleotides: TGTGCCAGCAGCTTCCTAGCGCTGGACAATGAGCAGTTCTTC. Translating gives CASSFLALDNEQFF.